One T cell receptor beta chain is described in this entry. Its cognate antigen is unknown. This record belongs to a study of post-analysis software for immune sequencing data. Study-wide background: The patients showed relapsing-remitting, secondary progressive and progressive-relapsing multiple sclerosis courses.

The study's findings and limits: Significantly lower normalized Chao1 diversity was seen in multiple sclerosis patients than in controls. With F measure, samples from one preparation batch clustered together strongly. When patients were compared with controls, four or five TRBV segments were more frequent, TRBV5-6, TRBV5-1 and TRBV20-1 among them.

Unique molecular identifiers had been added to the TCR beta cDNA libraries. About 500,000 cDNA molecules were obtained per 1 to 10 million input T cells. TCRdb reprocessed the PCR reads with MiXCR, giving one entry per CDR3 protein. The sample has 650,000 to 900,000 distinct CDR3 sequences, around 46% seen once. CDR3 size: 14 residues. CDR1 KGHDR and CDR2 SFDVKD come from the germline V gene. The V and J ends lost 5 bases and 5 bases respectively, with 12 bases between them. This TCR was recovered from a girl aged 10 to 17 with multiple sclerosis. The material sequenced was blood. This chain connects TRBV24-1 to TRBJ2-1; D ambiguous. CDR3 sequence: CATSVKGWNNEQFF. CDR3 sequence (DNA): TGTGCCACCAGTGTTAAAGGGTGGAACAATGAGCAGTTCTTC.